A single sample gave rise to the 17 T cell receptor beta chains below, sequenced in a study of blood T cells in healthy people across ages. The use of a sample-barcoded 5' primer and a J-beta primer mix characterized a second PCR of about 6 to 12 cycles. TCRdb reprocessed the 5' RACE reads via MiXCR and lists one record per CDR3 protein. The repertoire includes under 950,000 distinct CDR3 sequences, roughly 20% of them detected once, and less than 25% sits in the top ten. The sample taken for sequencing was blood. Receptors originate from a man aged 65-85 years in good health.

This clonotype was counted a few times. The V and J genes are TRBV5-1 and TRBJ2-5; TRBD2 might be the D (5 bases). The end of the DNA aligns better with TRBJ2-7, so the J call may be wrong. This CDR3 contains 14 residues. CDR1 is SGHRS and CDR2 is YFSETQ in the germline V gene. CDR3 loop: CASSLYGEPSEQYF. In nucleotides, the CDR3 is TGCGCCAGCAGCTTGTACGGGGAGCCCTCCGAGCAGTACTTC.

The CDR3 DNA is TGCAGTGCTAGCCTGGGCGATGAGTATGGCTACACCTTC. Translated: CSASLGDEYGYTF. V gene TRBV20-1 combines with J gene TRBJ1-2; D is undetermined. V was trimmed by 3 bases and J by 5 bases, leaving 13 bases between them. Per the germline V gene, CDR1 is DFQATT and CDR2 is SNEGSKA (reference sequence). The CDR3 covers 13 residues.

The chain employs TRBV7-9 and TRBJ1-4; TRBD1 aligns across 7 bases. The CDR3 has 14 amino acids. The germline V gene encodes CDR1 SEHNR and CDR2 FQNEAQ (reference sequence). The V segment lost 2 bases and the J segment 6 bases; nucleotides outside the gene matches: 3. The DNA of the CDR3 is TGTGCCAGCAGCTTACCCGACAGGGATGAAAAACTGTTTTTT. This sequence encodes CASSLPDRDEKLFF.

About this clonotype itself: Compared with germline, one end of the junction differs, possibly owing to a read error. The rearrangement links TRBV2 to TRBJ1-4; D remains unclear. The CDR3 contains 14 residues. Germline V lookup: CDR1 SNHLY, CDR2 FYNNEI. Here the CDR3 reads CASSGRLDNGKLFF. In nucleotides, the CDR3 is TGTGCCAGCAGTGGGAGGTTGGATAATGGAAAACTGTTTTTT.

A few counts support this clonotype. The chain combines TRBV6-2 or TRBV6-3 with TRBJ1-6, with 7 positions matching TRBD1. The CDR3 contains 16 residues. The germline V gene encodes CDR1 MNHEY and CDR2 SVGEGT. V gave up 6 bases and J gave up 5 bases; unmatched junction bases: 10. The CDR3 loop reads CASSRGGAWNNSPLHF. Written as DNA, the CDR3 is TGTGCCAGCAGCCGAGGGGGCGCATGGAATAATTCACCCCTCCACTTT.

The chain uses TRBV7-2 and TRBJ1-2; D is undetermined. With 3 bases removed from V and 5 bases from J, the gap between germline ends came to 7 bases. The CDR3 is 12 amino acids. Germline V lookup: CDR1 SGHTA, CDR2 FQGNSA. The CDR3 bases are TGTGCCAGCAGCTTTGGGGAGTATGGCTACACCTTC. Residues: CASSFGEYGYTF.

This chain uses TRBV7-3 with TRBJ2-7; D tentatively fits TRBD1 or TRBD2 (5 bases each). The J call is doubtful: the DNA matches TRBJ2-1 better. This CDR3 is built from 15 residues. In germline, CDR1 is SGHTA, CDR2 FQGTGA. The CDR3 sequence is CASSLRGTVYNEQFF. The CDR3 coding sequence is TGTGCCAGCAGCTTAAGGGGGACGGTATACAATGAGCAGTTCTTC.

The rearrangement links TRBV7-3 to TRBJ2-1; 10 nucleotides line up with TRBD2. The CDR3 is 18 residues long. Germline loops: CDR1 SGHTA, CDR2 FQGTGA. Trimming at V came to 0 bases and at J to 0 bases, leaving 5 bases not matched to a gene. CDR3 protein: CASSLTGAGGPSYNEQFF. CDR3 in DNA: TGTGCCAGCAGCTTAACTGGAGCGGGAGGGCCCTCCTACAATGAGCAGTTCTTC.

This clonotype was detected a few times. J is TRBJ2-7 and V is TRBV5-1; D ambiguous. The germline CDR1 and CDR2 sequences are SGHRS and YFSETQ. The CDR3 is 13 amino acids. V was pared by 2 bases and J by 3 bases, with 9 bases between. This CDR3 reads CASSLLLDYEQYF. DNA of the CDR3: TGCGCCAGCAGCTTACTGTTGGACTACGAGCAGTACTTC.

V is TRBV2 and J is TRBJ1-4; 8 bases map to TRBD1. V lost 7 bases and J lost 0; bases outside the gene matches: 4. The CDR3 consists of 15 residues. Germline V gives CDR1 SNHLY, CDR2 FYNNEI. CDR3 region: CASTGQGATNEKLFF. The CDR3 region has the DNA TGTGCCAGCACCGGACAGGGAGCAACTAATGAAAAACTGTTTTTT.

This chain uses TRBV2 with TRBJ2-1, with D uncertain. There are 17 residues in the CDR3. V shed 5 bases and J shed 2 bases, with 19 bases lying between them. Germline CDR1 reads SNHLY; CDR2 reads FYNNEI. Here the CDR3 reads CASSSVGRRGTYNEQFF. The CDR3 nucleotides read TGTGCCAGCAGTTCCGTCGGCAGAAGAGGAACCTACAATGAGCAGTTCTTC.

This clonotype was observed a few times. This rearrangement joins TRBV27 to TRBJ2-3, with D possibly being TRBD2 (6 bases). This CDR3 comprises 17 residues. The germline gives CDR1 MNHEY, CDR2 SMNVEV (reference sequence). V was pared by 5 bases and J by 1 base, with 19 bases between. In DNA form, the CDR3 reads TGTGCCAGCAGTCCTAATCCGGGACTGAGGGGCACAGATACGCAGTATTTT. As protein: CASSPNPGLRGTDTQYF.

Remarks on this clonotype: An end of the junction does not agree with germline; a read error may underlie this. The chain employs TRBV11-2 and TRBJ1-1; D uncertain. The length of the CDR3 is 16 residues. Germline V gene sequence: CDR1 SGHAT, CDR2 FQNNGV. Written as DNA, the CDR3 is TGTACCAGCAGCTTAGGCCCCCCGATACTGAACACTGAAGCTTTCTTT. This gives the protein CTSSLGPPILNTEAFF.

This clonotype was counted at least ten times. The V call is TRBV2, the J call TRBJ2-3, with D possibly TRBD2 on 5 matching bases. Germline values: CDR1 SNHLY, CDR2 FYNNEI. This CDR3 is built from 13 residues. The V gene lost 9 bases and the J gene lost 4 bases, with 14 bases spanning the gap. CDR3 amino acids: CASDRDLADTQYF. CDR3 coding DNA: TGTGCCAGTGACCGGGATTTAGCAGATACGCAGTATTTT.

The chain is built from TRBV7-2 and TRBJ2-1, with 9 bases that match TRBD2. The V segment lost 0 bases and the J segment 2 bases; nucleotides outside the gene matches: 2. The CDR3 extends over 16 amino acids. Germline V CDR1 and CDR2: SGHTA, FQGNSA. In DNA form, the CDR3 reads TGTGCCAGCAGCTTAGCAGGACTAGCGACCTACAATGAGCAGTTCTTC. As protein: CASSLAGLATYNEQFF.

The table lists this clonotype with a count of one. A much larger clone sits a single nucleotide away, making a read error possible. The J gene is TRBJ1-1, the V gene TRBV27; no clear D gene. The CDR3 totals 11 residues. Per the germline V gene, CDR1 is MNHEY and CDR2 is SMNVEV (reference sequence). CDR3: CASKSETEAVF. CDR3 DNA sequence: TGTGCCAGCAAGTCAGAAACTGAAGCTGTCTTT.

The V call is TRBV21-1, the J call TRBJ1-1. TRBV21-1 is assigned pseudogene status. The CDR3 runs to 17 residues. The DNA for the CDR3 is TGTGCCAGCAGCCCATCATGCCCACAAAGACGGGGCACTGAAGCTTTCTTT. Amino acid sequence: CASSPSCPQRRGTEAFF.